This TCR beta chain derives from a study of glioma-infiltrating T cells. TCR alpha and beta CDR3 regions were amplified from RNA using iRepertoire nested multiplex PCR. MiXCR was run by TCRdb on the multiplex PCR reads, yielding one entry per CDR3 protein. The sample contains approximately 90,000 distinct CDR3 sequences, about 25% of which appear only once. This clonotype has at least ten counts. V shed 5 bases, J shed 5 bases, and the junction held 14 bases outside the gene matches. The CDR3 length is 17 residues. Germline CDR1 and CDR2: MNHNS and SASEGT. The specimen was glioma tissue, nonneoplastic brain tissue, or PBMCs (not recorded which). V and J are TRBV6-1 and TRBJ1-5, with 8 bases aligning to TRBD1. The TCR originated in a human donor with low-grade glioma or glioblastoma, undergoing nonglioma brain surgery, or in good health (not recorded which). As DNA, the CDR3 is TGTGCCAGCAGTCCAGACTTGGGACAGGCAAAATATCAGCCCCAGCATTTT. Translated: CASSPDLGQAKYQPQHF.